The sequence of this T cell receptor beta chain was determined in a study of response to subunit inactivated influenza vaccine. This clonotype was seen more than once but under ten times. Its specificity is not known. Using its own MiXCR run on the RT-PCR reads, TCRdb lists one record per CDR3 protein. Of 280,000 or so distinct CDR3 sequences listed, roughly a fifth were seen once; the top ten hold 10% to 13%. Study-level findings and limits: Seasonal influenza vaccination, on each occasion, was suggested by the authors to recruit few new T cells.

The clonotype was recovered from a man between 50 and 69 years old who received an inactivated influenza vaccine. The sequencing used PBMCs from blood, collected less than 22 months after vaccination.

CDR3 nucleotides: TGTGCCAGCAGCTTAGCGGGACTAACATCCTACGAGCAGTACTTC. Its protein is CASSLAGLTSYEQYF. The rearrangement joins TRBV7-2 to TRBJ2-7, with 7 bases aligning to TRBD2. The CDR3 sequence is 15 residues long. J was trimmed by 1 base and V by 0 bases; bases with no gene match: 3. CDR1 is SGHTA and CDR2 is FQGNSA in the germline V gene.